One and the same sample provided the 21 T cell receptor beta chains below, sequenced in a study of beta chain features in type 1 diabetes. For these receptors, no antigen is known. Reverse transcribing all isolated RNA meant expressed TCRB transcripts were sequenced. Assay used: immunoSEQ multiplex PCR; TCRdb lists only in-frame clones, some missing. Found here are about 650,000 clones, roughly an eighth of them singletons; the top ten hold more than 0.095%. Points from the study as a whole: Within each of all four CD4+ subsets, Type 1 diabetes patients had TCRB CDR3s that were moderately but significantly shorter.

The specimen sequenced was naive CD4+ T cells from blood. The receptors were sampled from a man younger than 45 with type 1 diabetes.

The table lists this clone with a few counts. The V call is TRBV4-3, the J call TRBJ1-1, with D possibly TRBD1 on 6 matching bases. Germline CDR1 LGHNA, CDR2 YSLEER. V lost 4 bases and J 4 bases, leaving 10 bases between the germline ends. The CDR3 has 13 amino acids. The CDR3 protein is CASSPRGGTEAFF. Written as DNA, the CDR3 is TGCGCCAGCAGCCCCAGGGGAGGCACTGAAGCTTTCTTT.

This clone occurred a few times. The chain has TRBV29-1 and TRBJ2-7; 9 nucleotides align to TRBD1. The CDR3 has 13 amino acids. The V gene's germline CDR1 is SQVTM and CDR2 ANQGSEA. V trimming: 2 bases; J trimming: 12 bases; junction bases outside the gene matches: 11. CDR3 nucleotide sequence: TGCAGCGTTGAAAAGGGGACAGGGAATAGTAGGTACTTC. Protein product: CSVEKGTGNSRYF.

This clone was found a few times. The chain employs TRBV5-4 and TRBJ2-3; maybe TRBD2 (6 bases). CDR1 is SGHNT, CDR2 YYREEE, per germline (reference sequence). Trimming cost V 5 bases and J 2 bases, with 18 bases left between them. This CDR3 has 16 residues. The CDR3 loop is CASSFQRVSHTDTQYF. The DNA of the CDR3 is TGTGCCAGCAGTTTCCAGCGGGTTTCGCACACAGATACGCAGTATTTT.

The CDR3 DNA is TGTGCCAGCAGCCCGGCAGTCAGCACAGATACGCAGTATTTT. This encodes CASSPAVSTDTQYF. V gene TRBV4-2 combines with J gene TRBJ2-3; D not certain. Deletions cut 4 bases from V and 0 bases from J, with 8 bases between. This CDR3 has 14 residues. From germline, CDR1 is LGHNA and CDR2 YNFKEQ.

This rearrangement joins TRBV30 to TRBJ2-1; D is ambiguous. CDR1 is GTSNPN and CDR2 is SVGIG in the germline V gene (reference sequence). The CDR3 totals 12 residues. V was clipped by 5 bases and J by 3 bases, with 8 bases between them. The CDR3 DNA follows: TGTGCCTGGTATGACGGCTACAATGAGCAGTTCTTC. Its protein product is CAWYDGYNEQFF.

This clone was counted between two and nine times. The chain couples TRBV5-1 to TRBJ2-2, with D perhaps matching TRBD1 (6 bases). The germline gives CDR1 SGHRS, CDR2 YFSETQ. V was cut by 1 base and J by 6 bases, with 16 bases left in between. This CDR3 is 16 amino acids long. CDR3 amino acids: CASSLLQGGTSGELFF. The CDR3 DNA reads TGCGCCAGCAGCTTGTTACAGGGTGGTACATCCGGGGAGCTGTTTTTT.

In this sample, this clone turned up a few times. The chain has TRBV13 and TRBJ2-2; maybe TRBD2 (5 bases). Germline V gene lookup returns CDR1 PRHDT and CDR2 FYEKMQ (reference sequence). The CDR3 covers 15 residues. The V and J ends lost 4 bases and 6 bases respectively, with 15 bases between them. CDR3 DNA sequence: TGTGCCAGCAGCTCTCCGGAGGTAGGCTCCGGGGAGCTGTTTTTT. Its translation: CASSSPEVGSGELFF. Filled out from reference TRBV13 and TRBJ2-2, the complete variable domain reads AAGVIQSPRHLIKEKRETATLKCYPIPRHDTVYWYQQGPGQDPQFLISFYEKMQSDKGSIPDRFSAQQFSDYHSELNMSSLELGDSALYFCASSSPEVGSGELFFGEGSRLTVL.

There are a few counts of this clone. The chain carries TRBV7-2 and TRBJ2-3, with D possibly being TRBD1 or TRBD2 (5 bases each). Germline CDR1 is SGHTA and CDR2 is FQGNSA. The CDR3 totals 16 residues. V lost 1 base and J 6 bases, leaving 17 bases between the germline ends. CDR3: CASSLDARGTSDTQYF. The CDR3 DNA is TGTGCCAGCAGCTTAGACGCTCGAGGGACGAGTGATACGCAGTATTTT.

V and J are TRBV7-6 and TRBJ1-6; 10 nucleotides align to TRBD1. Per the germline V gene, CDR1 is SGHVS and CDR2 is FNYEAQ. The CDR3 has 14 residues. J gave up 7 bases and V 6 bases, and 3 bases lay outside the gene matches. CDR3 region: CASRLDRGNSPLHF. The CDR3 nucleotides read TGTGCCAGCAGACTGGACAGGGGGAATTCACCCCTCCACTTT.

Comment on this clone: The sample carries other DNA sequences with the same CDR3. The CDR3, as DNA: TGTGCCAGCAGCTTAGAGGGCAACTATGGCTACACCTTC. Translating it yields CASSLEGNYGYTF. The gene calls are TRBV7-2 and TRBJ1-2; D remains unclear. Germline assignment: CDR1 SGHTA and CDR2 FQGNSA. The V end was cut by 1 base, the J end by 2 bases, with 5 bases between. CDR3 length: 13 amino acids.

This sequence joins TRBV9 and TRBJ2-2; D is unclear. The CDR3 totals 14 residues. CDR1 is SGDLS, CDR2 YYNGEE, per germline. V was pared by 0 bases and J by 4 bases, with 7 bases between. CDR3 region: CASSVAPLTGELFF. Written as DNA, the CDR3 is TGTGCCAGCAGCGTAGCTCCCCTCACCGGGGAGCTGTTTTTT.

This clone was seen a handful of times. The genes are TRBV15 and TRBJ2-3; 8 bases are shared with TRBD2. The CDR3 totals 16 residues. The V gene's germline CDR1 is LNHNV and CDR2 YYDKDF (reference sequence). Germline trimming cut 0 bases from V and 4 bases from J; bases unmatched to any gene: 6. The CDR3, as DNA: TGTGCCACCAGCAGAGAGACGGGGGGGAATTCAGATACGCAGTATTTT. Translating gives CATSRETGGNSDTQYF. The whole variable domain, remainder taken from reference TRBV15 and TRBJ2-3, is DAMVIQNPRYQVTQFGKPVTLSCSQTLNHNVMYWYQQKSSQAPKLLFHYYDKDFNNEADTPDNFQSRRPNTSFCFLDIRSPGLGDTAMYLCATSRETGGNSDTQYFGPGTRLTVL.

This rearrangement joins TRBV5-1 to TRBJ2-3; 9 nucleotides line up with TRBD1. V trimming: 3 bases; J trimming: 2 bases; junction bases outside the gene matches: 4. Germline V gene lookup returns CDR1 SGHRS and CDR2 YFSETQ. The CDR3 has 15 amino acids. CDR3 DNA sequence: TGCGCCAGCAGCTACCGGGACAGGGACACAGATACGCAGTATTTT. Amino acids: CASSYRDRDTDTQYF.

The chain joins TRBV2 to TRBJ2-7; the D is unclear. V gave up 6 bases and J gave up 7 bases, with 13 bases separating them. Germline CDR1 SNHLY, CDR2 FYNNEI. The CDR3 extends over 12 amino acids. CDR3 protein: CASSNGVREQYF. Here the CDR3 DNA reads TGTGCCAGCAGCAACGGCGTGCGGGAGCAGTACTTC. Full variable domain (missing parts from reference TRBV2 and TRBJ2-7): EPEVTQTPSHQVTQMGQEVILRCVPISNHLYFYWYRQILGQKVEFLVSFYNNEISEKSEIFDDQFSVERPDGSNFTLKIRSTKLEDSAMYFCASSNGVREQYFGPGTRLTVT.

The CDR3 spells CASGDRGQSTDTQYF. CDR3 coding DNA: TGTGCCAGCGGAGACAGGGGCCAGAGCACAGATACGCAGTATTTT. The chain links TRBV27 to TRBJ2-3; TRBD1 matches at 8 bases. Germline CDR1 MNHEY, CDR2 SMNVEV (reference sequence). The CDR3 runs 15 residues. V shed 8 bases and J 0 bases; nucleotides not matched to a gene: 7.

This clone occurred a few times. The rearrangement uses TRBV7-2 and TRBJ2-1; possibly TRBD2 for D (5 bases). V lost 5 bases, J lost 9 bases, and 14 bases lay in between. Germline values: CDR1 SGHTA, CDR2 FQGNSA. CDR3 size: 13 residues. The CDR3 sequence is CASSPRPEGEQFF. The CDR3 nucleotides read TGTGCCAGCAGCCCCCGTCCTGAGGGTGAGCAGTTCTTC.

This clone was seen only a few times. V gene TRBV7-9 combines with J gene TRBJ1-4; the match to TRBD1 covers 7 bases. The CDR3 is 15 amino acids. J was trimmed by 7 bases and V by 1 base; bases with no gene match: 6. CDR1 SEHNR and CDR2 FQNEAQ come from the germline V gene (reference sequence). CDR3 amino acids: CASSLGRGTAEKLFF. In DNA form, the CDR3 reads TGTGCCAGCAGCTTAGGGAGAGGGACAGCTGAAAAACTGTTTTTT.

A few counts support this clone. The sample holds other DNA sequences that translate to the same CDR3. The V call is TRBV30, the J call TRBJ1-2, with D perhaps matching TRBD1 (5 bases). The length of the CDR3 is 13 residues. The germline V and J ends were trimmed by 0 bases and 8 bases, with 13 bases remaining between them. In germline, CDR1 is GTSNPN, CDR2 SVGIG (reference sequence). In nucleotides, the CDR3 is TGTGCCTGGAGTGTTTCGGGGGGAAACGGCTACACCTTC. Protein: CAWSVSGGNGYTF.

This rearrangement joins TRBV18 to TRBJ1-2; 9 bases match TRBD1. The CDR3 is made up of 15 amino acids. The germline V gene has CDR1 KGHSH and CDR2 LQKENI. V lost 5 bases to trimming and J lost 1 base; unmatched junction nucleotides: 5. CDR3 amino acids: CASSTPGQGNYGYTF. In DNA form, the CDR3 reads TGTGCCAGCTCAACCCCGGGACAGGGTAACTATGGCTACACCTTC.

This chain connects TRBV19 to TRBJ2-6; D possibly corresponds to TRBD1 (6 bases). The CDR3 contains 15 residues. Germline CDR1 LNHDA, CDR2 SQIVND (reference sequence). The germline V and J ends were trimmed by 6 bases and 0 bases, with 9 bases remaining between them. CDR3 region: CASSGTHSGANVLTF. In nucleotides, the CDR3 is TGTGCCAGTAGCGGGACACACTCTGGGGCCAACGTCCTGACTTTC.

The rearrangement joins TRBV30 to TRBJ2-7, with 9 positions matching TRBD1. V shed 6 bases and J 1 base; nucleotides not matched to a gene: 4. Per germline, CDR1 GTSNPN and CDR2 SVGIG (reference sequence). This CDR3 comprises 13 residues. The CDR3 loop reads CACAGQGSYEQYF. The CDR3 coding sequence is TGTGCCTGCGCGGGACAGGGTTCCTACGAGCAGTACTTC.